This T cell receptor beta chain was obtained from a study of shared clonotypes between healthy human individuals. The V and J ends lost 2 bases and 8 bases respectively, with 9 bases between them. CDR1 and CDR2 (germline): DFQATT, SNEGSKA (reference sequence). CDR3 length equals 11 residues. Profiled with immunoSEQ multiplex PCR; TCRdb holds only in-frame clones, not every one. The sample includes fewer than 500,000 clones, over 60% of them seen just once. This sequence was found in a woman between 35 and 50 years old in good health. Some clones in this sample may be carry-over from other donors' samples. Sequenced input: PBMCs. The rearrangement uses TRBV20-1 and TRBJ1-2; maybe TRBD1 (6 bases). CDR3 in DNA: TGCAGTGCTAGACGGGGGCACGGCTACACCTTC. It is translated as CSARRGHGYTF.